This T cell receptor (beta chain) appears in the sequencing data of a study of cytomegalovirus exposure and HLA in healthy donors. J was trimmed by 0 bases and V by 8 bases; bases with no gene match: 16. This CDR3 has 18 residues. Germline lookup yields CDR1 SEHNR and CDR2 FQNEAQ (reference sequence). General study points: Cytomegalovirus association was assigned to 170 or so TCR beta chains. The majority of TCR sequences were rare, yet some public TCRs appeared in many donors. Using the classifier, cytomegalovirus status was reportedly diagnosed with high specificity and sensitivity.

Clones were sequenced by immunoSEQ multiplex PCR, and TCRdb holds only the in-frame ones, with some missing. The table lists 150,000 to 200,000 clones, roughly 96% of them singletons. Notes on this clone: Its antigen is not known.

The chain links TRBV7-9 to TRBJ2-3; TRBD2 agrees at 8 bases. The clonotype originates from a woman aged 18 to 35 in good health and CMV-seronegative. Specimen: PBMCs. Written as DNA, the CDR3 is TGTGCCAGCGGGCTCAAGGGCGGGGGGCCCTCAAGCACAGATACGCAGTATTTT. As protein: CASGLKGGGPSSTDTQYF.